Listed below are T cell receptor beta chains from one sample, sequenced in a study of OX40 agonist ivuxolimab in advanced cancers. Some clones are missing from TCRdb's copy, which holds only in-frame ones; the method was immunoSEQ multiplex PCR. The sample has about 45,000 clones; roughly 88% are singletons. Sequenced here: CD4+ or CD8+ T cells sorted from blood, sampled in a trial of the OX40 agonist ivuxolimab. The receptors here all came from an adult with an advanced solid tumor such as melanoma, head and neck, liver or kidney cancer. Both conserved end residues are part of each CDR3. Fields, in order: D gene, J gene, V gene, clone size, CDR3 DNA, CDR3 protein. A D gene is named only where the DNA matches it firmly. Rows may omit the clone size; those that give it use once, few, many or a size class.

>TRBD1|TRBJ2-7|TRBV28|NA
TGTGCCAGCAGTTCCCCCCCAAGGACAGGATATTACGAGCAGTACTTC
CASSSPPRTGYYEQYF
>TRBD1|TRBJ1-3|TRBV9|many
TGTGCCAGCAGCCTGACAGGGGGCTCTGGAAACACCATATATTTT
CASSLTGGSGNTIYF
>NA|TRBJ1-2|TRBV9|NA
TGTGCCAGCAGCCCTCCCTCCCCAGGAGACTGGAACTATGGCTACACCTTC
CASSPPSPGDWNYGYTF
>NA|TRBJ2-2|TRBV27|NA
TGTGCCAGCAGTTTGTCCGGGGAGCTGTTTTTT
CASSLSGELFF
>TRBD1|TRBJ1-6|TRBV7-8|NA
TGTGCCAGCAGCTTAGCTGAGAGACAGGGGAGTTCACCCCTCCACTTT
CASSLAERQGSSPLHF
>TRBD2|TRBJ2-1|TRBV7-8|NA
TGTGCCAGCAGCCTCACTAGCGGGGGGGCCGGTGAGCAGTTCTTC
CASSLTSGGAGEQFF
>TRBD1|TRBJ2-7|TRBV6-1|NA
TGTGCCAGCAGTTTACAGGGGTCGTACGAGCAGTACTTC
CASSLQGSYEQYF
>NA|TRBJ2-3|TRBV4-1|NA
TGCGCCAGCAGCCAAGATCCGGCGGGGGCCTCGTCAGATACGCAGTATTTT
CASSQDPAGASSDTQYF
>TRBD2|TRBJ2-4|TRBV7-8|NA
TGTGCCAGCAGTTCCGGACTAGCGGGAGGGGATTGGAACATTCAGTACTTC
CASSSGLAGGDWNIQYF
>NA|TRBJ1-2|TRBV5-5|NA
TGTGCCAGCAGCTTGGGGACAGATAATGGCTACACCTTC
CASSLGTDNGYTF
>NA|TRBJ2-1|TRBV27|once
TGTGCCAGCAGTTTACAACTGGGCCTGTACAATGAGCAGTTCTTC
CASSLQLGLYNEQFF
>TRBD2|TRBJ2-1|TRBV6-6|NA
TGTGCCAGCAGTAGAGGGACTAGCGGGTACAATGAGCAGTTCTTC
CASSRGTSGYNEQFF
>NA|TRBJ2-5|TRBV25-1|NA
TGTGCCAGCCAGGGGGTTAGCGGGGCGACCCAAGAGACCCAGTACTTC
CASQGVSGATQETQYF
>NA|TRBJ2-6|TRBV7-9|NA
TGTGCCAGCAGCTTACAGGAATCTGGGGCCAACGTCCTGACTTTC
CASSLQESGANVLTF
>NA|TRBJ2-2|TRBV19|NA
TGTGCCAGTAGTATAGGCCCCGGGGAGCTGTTTTTT
CASSIGPGELFF
>NA|TRBJ1-5|TRBV6-5|once
TGTGCCAGCAGTTACACCAGCAATCAGCCCCAGCATTTT
CASSYTSNQPQHF
>NA|TRBJ2-7|TRBV7-2|few
TGTGCCAGCAGCCGAGATTGGGGGGCGTTTACCTACGAGCAGTACTTC
CASSRDWGAFTYEQYF
>TRBD2|TRBJ2-3|TRBV5-4|NA
TGTGCCAGCAGCCTAGAGGGGGGCGGGAGGAGCACAGATACGCAGTATTTT
CASSLEGGGRSTDTQYF
>NA|TRBJ2-1|TRBV10-3|NA
TGTGCCATCAACGAGAAGGAAAGCTCCTACAATGAGCAGTTCTTC
CAINEKESSYNEQFF
>NA|TRBJ2-7|TRBV6-1|NA
TGTGCCAGCAGTGAATTCACAGGGCAGGGGGGCCACGAGCAGTACTTC
CASSEFTGQGGHEQYF
>TRBD1|TRBJ2-2|TRBV7-6|NA
TGTGCCAGCAGCGCAGAACAGGGGACCGGGGAGCTGTTTTTT
CASSAEQGTGELFF
>TRBD2|TRBJ2-7|TRBV30|NA
TGTGCCTGGAGTTTATCGGGAGGCCTGAGCTCCTACGAGCAGTACTTC
CAWSLSGGLSSYEQYF
>TRBD2|TRBJ2-3|TRBV4-2|NA
TGTGCCAGCAGCCATGGACTAGCACAAATAGGGACAGATACGCAGTATTTT
CASSHGLAQIGTDTQYF
>NA|TRBJ2-1|TRBV7-9|NA
TGTGCCAGCAGCTTAGACTCTAATGAGCAGTTCTTC
CASSLDSNEQFF
>TRBD1|TRBJ1-6|TRBV6-5|NA
TGTGCCAGCAGTTACTCCCCGGGGACAGGTTATTCACCCCTCCACTTT
CASSYSPGTGYSPLHF
>TRBD2|TRBJ2-3|TRBV4-1|NA
TGCGCCAGCAGCCAAACAGCGGGAGCCCAGGGTACAGATACGCAGTATTTT
CASSQTAGAQGTDTQYF
>TRBD2|TRBJ2-1|TRBV6-5|NA
TGTGCCAGCAGTTACGGGGCTAGCGGGGGGGCCAATGAGCAGTTCTTC
CASSYGASGGANEQFF
>NA|TRBJ1-6|TRBV27|NA
TGTGCCAGCAGTTTAGGAGGGAATAATTCACCCCTCCACTTT
CASSLGGNNSPLHF
>NA|TRBJ1-2|TRBV19|NA
TGTGCCAGTAGTACTTTACCGACTAATAACTATGGCTACACCTTC
CASSTLPTNNYGYTF
>TRBD1|TRBJ1-5|TRBV2|NA
TGTGCCACCCAAGCCCCAGGGGGACCCAATCAGCCCCAGCATTTT
CATQAPGGPNQPQHF
>TRBD2|TRBJ2-1|TRBV4-1|NA
TGCGCCAGCAGTACAGGACTAGCGGGAGAAAACGATGAGCAGTTCTTC
CASSTGLAGENDEQFF
>TRBD1|TRBJ2-6|TRBV19|NA
TGTGCCAGTAGTGTCCTCCCGGGACAGGGGGTAAATGGGGCCAACGTCCTGACTTTC
CASSVLPGQGVNGANVLTF
>NA|TRBJ2-1|TRBV6-6|NA
TGTGCCAGCAGTTACTATCCCGGGACAGAGCAGTTCTTC
CASSYYPGTEQFF
>TRBD1|TRBJ2-7|TRBV5-1|NA
TGCGCCAGCAGCCGCCGGGACAGGGCCCACGAGCAGTACTTC
CASSRRDRAHEQYF
>NA|TRBJ2-7|TRBV10-2|NA
TGCGCCAGCGGAGCAGGGGAGGTAAACGAGCAGTACTTC
CASGAGEVNEQYF
>NA|TRBJ2-3|TRBV14|NA
TGTGCCAGCAGCCAATTACTGGAGACAGATACGCAGTATTTT
CASSQLLETDTQYF
>NA|TRBJ2-3|TRBV9|NA
TGTGCCAGCAGCGCCGACCCCCCGGGCACAGATACGCAGTATTTT
CASSADPPGTDTQYF
>TRBD2|TRBJ2-1|TRBV27|NA
TGTGCCAGCAGTTTCCCTGGGACTAGTGGCGACAATGAGCAGTTCTTC
CASSFPGTSGDNEQFF
>TRBD2|TRBJ2-7|TRBV4-1|NA
TGCGCCAGCAGCCAAGTCCGACTAGCGCCCTACGAGCAGTACTTC
CASSQVRLAPYEQYF
>NA|TRBJ2-2|TRBV18|NA
TGTGCCAGCTCACCAAGGGACACTGAATATAGCGGGGAGCTGTTTTTT
CASSPRDTEYSGELFF
>NA|TRBJ2-4|TRBV11-2|NA
TGTGCCAGCAGCTTAGGTGTCGGGGTCAGTTTGGTAAACATTCAGTACTTC
CASSLGVGVSLVNIQYF
>NA|TRBJ2-7|TRBV4-1|NA
TGCGCCAGCAGCCAAGTCCAAGAGAACTACGAGCAGTACTTC
CASSQVQENYEQYF
>NA|TRBJ2-7|TRBV11-2|NA
TGTGCCAGCAGCTACCTCTCGGGGGCCGAGCAGTACTTC
CASSYLSGAEQYF
>TRBD1|TRBJ1-1|TRBV10-1|NA
TGCGCCAGCAGGGGGACAGATTCGCTTGAAGCTTTCTTT
CASRGTDSLEAFF
>NA|TRBJ2-2|TRBV7-6|NA
TGTGCCAGCAGCGCTAGGACTTCCACCGGGGAGCTGTTTTTT
CASSARTSTGELFF
>NA|TRBJ2-7|TRBV6-6|NA
TGTGCCAGCAGTTACTCGGACGCCTACGAGCAGTACTTC
CASSYSDAYEQYF
>NA|TRBJ2-7|TRBV13|NA
TGTGCCAGCAGCTTAATCTACTCCTACGAGCAGTACTTC
CASSLIYSYEQYF
>TRBD1|TRBJ1-2|TRBV9|many
TGTGCCAGCAGCGCAACGGACAGGATGGTTCTCTATGGCTACACCTTC
CASSATDRMVLYGYTF